This T cell receptor beta chain is from a study of shared clonotypes between healthy human individuals. Template for every sorted-subset replicate PCR totaled approximately 200 ng DNA, 30,000 to 35,000 T cell genomes. This table comes from immunoSEQ multiplex PCR, and its TCRdb copy is limited to in-frame clones, with some not included. The sample yields under 1,100,000 clones, around 74% seen once. None of the donors, who were healthy HIV-negative adults, had recently had acute infections or vaccinations. The donors were all Caucasian adults (living in Nashville, Tennessee). The CDR3 runs to 17 residues. The germline gives CDR1 SGDLS, CDR2 YYNGEE. Trimming stripped 7 bases from V and 1 base from J, with 23 bases between.

The material sequenced was memory CD4+ T cells sorted from blood. This sample's subset: CD45RA-negative fraction. The origin of this receptor is a man aged 18 to 35 in good health. V gene TRBV9 combines with J gene TRBJ2-5, with D tentatively TRBD1 or TRBD2 (8 bases each). The CDR3 coding sequence is TGTGCCAGCGGACGGACAGGGTCTAGCGGGTTCCAAGAGACCCAGTACTTC. Translation: CASGRTGSSGFQETQYF. Supplemented by reference TRBV9 and TRBJ2-5, the full variable domain reads DSGVTQTPKHLITATGQRVTLRCSPRSGDLSVYWYQQSLDQGLQFLIQYYNGEERAKGNILERFSAQQFPDLHSELNLSSLELGDSALYFCASGRTGSSGFQETQYFGPGTRLLVL.